This T cell receptor (beta chain) was retrieved from a study of regulatory T cells in long-lasting Graves disease. The CDR3 has 15 residues. The germline V gene has CDR1 SGHNT and CDR2 YYREEE (reference sequence). V shed 0 bases and J 3 bases; nucleotides not matched to a gene: 5. CDR3 regions were amplified by Arm-PCR using iRepertoire HTBI primers to build TCR beta libraries. TCRdb itself ran the multiplex PCR reads through MiXCR, one entry per CDR3 protein. Of about 530,000 distinct CDR3 sequences listed, 15% to 20% are singletons. This clonotype was counted only a few times. Documented time point: newly diagnosed GD, antithyroid drugs for less than 3 months. Construction of the TCR library relied on RNA isolated from PBMCs. Blood from the periphery, approximately 9 milliliters in all, was drawn into EDTA tubes. Another study also made use of these data, one on T cells in Graves' hyperthyroidism and ophthalmopathy. From that study: Carried out on the TCR CDR3, a first-round RT-PCR used the HTBI primer set. Most thyroid clonotypes expanded above 0.001 were also detected in blood.

V usage is TRBV5-4 and J usage is TRBJ2-5, with 7 bases lining up with TRBD2. The receptor's source is a woman aged 35-60 years with Graves disease. The material sequenced was peripheral blood mononuclear cells (PBMCs), taken at new diagnosis, from a patient treated with antithyroid drugs. CDR3 in amino acids: CASSLVGGGEETQYF. The CDR3, as DNA: TGTGCCAGCAGCTTGGTGGGGGGGGGGGAAGAGACCCAGTACTTC.